This T cell receptor beta chain comes out of a study of graft-versus-host responses after intestinal transplantation. As for the study in general: Recipients across the board were started on anti-thymocyte globulin induction, then kept on tacrolimus and steroids for two to three years.

Intraepithelial lymphocytes and lamina propria lymphocytes were released through processing of graft tissue. In the case of this clone: The antigen is undetermined.

V dropped 7 bases and J dropped 4 bases, with 32 bases sitting between them. The CDR3 runs to 19 residues. Points from the study as a whole: Some GvH clones appeared in ileal mucosa or blood before recipient bone marrow. Allografts carried high graft-versus-host to host-versus-graft clonal ratios in patients having graft-donor T cell macrochimerism. Early after transplant, HvG declines were associated with peak levels of circulating GvH clones.

TCRdb's table, derived via immunoSEQ multiplex PCR, lists solely in-frame clones and lacks some. The sample yields roughly 16,000 clones, 83% seen once. The receptor comes from a human patient who received an intestinal transplant, so some T cells may come from the graft donor. The sequences come from ileum tissue, collected 584 days after intestinal transplantation. The J gene is TRBJ2-7, the V gene TRBV6-7, with D perhaps TRBD1 or TRBD2 (6 bases each). TRBV6-7 is labeled an ORF, and its function is uncertain. The CDR3 nucleotides read TGTGCCAGCAAAAAACCCCGTCTAGCGCCCGTAGGGGGAAGATACGAGCAGTACTTC. This sequence encodes CASKKPRLAPVGGRYEQYF.